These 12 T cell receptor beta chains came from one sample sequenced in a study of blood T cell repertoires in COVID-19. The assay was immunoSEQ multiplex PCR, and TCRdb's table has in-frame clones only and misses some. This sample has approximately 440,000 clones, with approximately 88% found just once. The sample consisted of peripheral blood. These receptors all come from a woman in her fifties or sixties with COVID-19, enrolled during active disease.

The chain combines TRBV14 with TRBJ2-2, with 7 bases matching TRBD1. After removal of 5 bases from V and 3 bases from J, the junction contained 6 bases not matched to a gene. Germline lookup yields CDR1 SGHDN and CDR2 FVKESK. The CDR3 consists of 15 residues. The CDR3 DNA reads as TGTGCCAGCAGCTTAGGGACAGAAGACACCGGGGAGCTGTTTTTT. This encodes CASSLGTEDTGELFF.

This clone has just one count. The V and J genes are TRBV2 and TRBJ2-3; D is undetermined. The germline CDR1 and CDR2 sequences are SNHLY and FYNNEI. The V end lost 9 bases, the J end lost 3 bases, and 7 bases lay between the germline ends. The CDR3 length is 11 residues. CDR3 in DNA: TGTGCCAGTCTCGAGACAGATACGCAGTATTTT. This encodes CASLETDTQYF.

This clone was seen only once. CDR3 nucleotides: TGTGCCAGCAGCAAAGTAACGAGGGGGATCTACGAGCAGTACTTC. This gives the protein CASSKVTRGIYEQYF. The chain couples TRBV21-1 to TRBJ2-7; TRBD1 is the table's D call, not checked against the DNA. TRBV21-1 is a recognized pseudogene. The CDR3 consists of 15 residues.

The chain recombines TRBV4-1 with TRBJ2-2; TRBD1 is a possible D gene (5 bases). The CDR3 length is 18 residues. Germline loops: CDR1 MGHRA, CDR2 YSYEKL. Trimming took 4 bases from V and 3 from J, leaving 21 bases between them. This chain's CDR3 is CASSPPNWGSNYTGELFF. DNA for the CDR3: TGCGCCAGCAGCCCACCGAATTGGGGCAGCAACTACACCGGGGAGCTGTTTTTT.

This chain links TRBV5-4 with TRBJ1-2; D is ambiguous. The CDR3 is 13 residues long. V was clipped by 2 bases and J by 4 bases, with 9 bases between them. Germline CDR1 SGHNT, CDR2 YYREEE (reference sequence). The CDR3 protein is CASSFEAVYGYTF. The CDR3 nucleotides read TGTGCCAGCAGCTTCGAGGCCGTCTATGGCTACACCTTC. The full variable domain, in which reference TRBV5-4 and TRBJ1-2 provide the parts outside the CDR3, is ETGVTQSPTHLIKTRGQQVTLRCSSQSGHNTVSWYQQALGQGPQFIFQYYREEENGRGNFPPRFSGLQFPNYSSELNVNALELDDSALYLCASSFEAVYGYTFGSGTRLTVV.

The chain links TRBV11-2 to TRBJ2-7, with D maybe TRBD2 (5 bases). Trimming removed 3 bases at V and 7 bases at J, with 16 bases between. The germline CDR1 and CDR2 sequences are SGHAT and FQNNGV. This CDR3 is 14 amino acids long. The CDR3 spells CASSLEDQWDEQYF. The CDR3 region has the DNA TGTGCCAGCAGCTTGGAGGACCAGTGGGATGAGCAGTACTTC.

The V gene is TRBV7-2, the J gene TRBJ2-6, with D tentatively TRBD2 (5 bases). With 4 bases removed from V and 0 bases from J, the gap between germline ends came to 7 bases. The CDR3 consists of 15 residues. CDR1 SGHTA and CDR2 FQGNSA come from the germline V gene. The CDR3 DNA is TGTGCCAGCAGCTCACGGGGCTCTGGGGCCAACGTCCTGACTTTC. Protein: CASSSRGSGANVLTF. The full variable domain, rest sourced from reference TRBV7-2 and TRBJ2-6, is GAGVSQSPSNKVTEKGKDVELRCDPISGHTALYWYRQSLGQGLEFLIYFQGNSAPDKSGLPSDRFSAERTGGSVSTLTIQRTQQEDSAVYLCASSSRGSGANVLTFGAGSRLTVL.

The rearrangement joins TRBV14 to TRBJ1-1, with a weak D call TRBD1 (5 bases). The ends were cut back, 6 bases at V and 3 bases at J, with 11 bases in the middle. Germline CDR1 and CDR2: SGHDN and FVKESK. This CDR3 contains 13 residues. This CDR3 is CASSPRGDTEAFF. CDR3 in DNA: TGTGCCAGCAGTCCCCGGGGGGACACTGAAGCTTTCTTT.

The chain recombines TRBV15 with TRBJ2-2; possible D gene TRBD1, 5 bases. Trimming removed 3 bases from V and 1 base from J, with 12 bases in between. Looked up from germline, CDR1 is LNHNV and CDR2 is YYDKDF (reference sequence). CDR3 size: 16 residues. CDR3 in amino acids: CATSSQGGRNTGELFF. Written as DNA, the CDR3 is TGTGCCACCAGCAGCCAGGGTGGTCGGAACACCGGGGAGCTGTTTTTT.

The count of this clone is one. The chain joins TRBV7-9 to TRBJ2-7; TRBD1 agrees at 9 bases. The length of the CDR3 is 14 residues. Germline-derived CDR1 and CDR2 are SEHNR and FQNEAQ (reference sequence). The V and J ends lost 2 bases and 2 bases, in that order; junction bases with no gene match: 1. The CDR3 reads CASSLRQGAYEQYF. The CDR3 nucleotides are TGTGCCAGCAGCTTACGACAGGGGGCCTACGAGCAGTACTTC.

The CDR3 is CASSIDRGIQPQHF. The CDR3 region has the DNA TGTGCCAGTAGTATAGATCGGGGTATTCAGCCCCAGCATTTT. J is TRBJ1-5 and V is TRBV19; the D is unclear. Per germline, CDR1 LNHDA and CDR2 SQIVND (reference sequence). This CDR3 is built from 14 residues. V dropped 0 bases and J dropped 6 bases, with 9 bases sitting between them.

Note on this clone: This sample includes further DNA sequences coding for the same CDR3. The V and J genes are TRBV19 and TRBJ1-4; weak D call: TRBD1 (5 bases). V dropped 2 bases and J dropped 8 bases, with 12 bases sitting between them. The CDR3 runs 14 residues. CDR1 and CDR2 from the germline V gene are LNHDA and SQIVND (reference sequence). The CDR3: CASSIRGDGEKLFF. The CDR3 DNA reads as TGTGCCAGTAGTATACGGGGGGACGGGGAAAAACTGTTTTTT.